Below, one T cell receptor beta chain is given with its context. This clonotype was picked up many times. Its antigen specificity is not known. No qualities accompany the bases; no much larger clone lies one base away. The CDR3 runs 15 amino acids, cysteine and phenylalanine included. Only the CDR3 region is kept as DNA, spanning 45 bases read in frame from base 1. From the germline V gene, CDR1 is SGHTA and CDR2 is FQGNSA. The germline V end is reduced by 6 bases and the J end by 6 bases; junction bases left unmatched: 10. The sample originates from a study of early T cells in non-severe SARS-CoV-2 infection (dated by TCRdb to the early 2020s). For the wider study: Because TCR sequencing was done on bulk RNA from unsorted whole blood, the alpha and beta chains could not be paired.

Overall results and qualifications from the work: VDJdb matching was skewed toward anti-spike CD8 responses and likely underestimated virus-specific expansions, missing private and CD4 specificities.

A case-control design nested within a healthcare worker cohort in London, UK, was used, with weekly nasopharyngeal swab PCR tests and blood sampling performed. Healthcare workers were recruited between 23 and 31 March 2020, during the week of the UK lockdown, and were followed weekly for up to roughly 15 weeks. The library was built by means of 5' RACE. TCRdb shows the sequencer as NextSeq 500. To correct for sequencing error and PCR bias, the TCR library protocol tagged individual cDNA molecules with unique molecular identifiers. TCR alpha and beta chains were both sequenced, and the abundances of alpha and beta sequences in each sample were closely correlated with each other. From the authors' description of their analysis: Decombinator V4 was used to annotate the V gene, J gene and CDR3 of the TCR sequences. TCRs were defined as expanded if a significant change between any two time points was detected under a Poisson model with p below 0.0001. Abundances of TCRs were expressed as counts per million after normalisation to the total number of TCRs sequenced in each sample. TRAV1-2 paired with TRAJ12, TRAJ20 or TRAJ33 defined MAIT TCRs, while TRAV10 paired with TRAJ18 defined iNKT TCRs. A search of VDJdb, accessed on 1 November 2021, was run for TCRs annotated to CMV, EBV and SARS-CoV-2, with TCRs annotated for multiple antigens excluded. TCRdb applied fastp at Q25 and MiXCR to the public reads, then kept only in-frame beta chains. Rows with one shared CDR3 protein collapse into an entry with the most common genes and DNA. The authors' filters were not applied to this entry. This sample lists 42,000 or so distinct CDR3 sequences; roughly 11% were detected once. The ten largest make up about a fifth of the sample.

The sequencing sample was made of whole blood. The sequence links TRBV7-2 to TRBJ2-7, with 11 bases aligning to TRBD2. This receptor was taken from an adult who was a healthcare worker with PCR-confirmed SARS-CoV-2 infection or an uninfected control (not recorded which). The encoded CDR3 is CASRVDSGRAGEQYF. At the DNA level, the sequence is TGTGCCAGCAGAGTGGATAGCGGGAGGGCCGGCGAGCAGTACTTC.